This T cell receptor (beta chain) was profiled in a study of shared clonotypes between healthy human individuals. Across the study: Donor ages ranged 18 to 49 years: a couple of women, a few men.

This CDR3 contains 15 residues. The germline gives CDR1 SNHLY, CDR2 FYNNEI. V trimming: 7 bases; J trimming: 2 bases; junction bases outside the gene matches: 7. Using immunoSEQ multiplex PCR, the repertoire was profiled, and TCRdb retains in-frame clones only, with some absent. The top ten hold 12% of the sample, which has about 490,000 clones, around 85% seen once. Sequencing input: PBMCs. This sequence joins TRBV2 and TRBJ2-7, with 11 bases that match TRBD2. This TCR was recovered from a middle-aged woman in good health. Some clones in this sample may be carry-over from other donors' samples. CDR3 sequence reads: CASTVGTSGPYEQYF. The CDR3 nucleotides read TGTGCCAGCACCGTAGGGACTAGCGGTCCCTACGAGCAGTACTTC.